This T cell receptor beta chain is drawn from a study of T-cell memory formation after mild COVID-19. Study outcomes and limitations: Pre-infection memory held some responding clones, suggesting pre-existing cross-reactive T cells responded. Clones from the second wave (peaking day 37) had unconfirmed SARS-CoV-2 specificity. Clones contracting over day 15 to 85 were CD4/CD8 balanced, with later expanders leaning CD4+.

Germline loops: CDR1 SGDLS, CDR2 YYNGEE. The germline V and J ends were trimmed by 0 bases and 4 bases, with 13 bases remaining between them. The CDR3 is 15 residues long. In regard to this clonotype: Its antigen is currently unknown.

Using constant-segment primers, 5'RACE produced TCR alpha and TCR beta cDNA libraries carrying sample barcodes and UMIs. TCRdb reprocessed the 5' RACE reads via MiXCR and lists one record per CDR3 protein. The sample carries under 400,000 distinct CDR3 sequences, more than 20% recorded once. Material: PBMCs or a T cell subset sorted from them (not recorded which). The sequence was obtained from an adult woman who had mild COVID-19 (a few samples of this study predate the infection). Cell type and time point are not known. V and J are TRBV9 and TRBJ2-5, with D possibly called TRBD1 or TRBD2 (5 bases each). DNA of the CDR3: TGTGCCAGCAGCGTAGGAGAGGGGTATCGAGAGACCCAGTACTTC. Translation: CASSVGEGYRETQYF.